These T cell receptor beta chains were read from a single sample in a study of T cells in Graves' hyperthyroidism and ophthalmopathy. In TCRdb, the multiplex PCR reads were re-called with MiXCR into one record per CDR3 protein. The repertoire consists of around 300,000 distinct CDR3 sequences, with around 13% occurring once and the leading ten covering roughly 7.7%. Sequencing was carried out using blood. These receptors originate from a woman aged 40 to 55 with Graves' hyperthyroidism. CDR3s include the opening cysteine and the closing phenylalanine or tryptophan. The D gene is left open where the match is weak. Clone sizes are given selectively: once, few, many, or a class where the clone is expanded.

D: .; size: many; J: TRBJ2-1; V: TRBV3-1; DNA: TGTGCCAGCAGCCAAGAGCCCTTGCGGGAACAGCAGTTCTTC; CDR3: CASSQEPLREQQFF
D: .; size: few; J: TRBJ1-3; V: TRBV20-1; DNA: TGCAGTGCGCCGGGCCCTGGAAACACCATATATTTT; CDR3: CSAPGPGNTIYF
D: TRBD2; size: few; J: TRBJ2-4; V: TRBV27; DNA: TGTGCCAGCAGTTTAAGGGGCCCGGGACTAGCGGTTCTAGCCAAAAACATTCAGTACTTC; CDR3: CASSLRGPGLAVLAKNIQYF
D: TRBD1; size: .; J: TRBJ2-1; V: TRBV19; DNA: TGTGCCAGTAGTGCCACAGGGGCTCTGGGGAATGAGCAGTTCTTC; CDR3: CASSATGALGNEQFF
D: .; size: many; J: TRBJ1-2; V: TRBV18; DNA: TGTGCCAGCTCACCGACCCAGGACTTATATGGCTACACCTTC; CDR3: CASSPTQDLYGYTF
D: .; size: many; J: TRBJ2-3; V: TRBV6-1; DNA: TGTGCCAGCAGTGAAATCGCAGGGGGGTATCTAGATACGCAGTATTTT; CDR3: CASSEIAGGYLDTQYF
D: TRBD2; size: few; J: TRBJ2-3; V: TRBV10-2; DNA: TGCGCCAGCAGTGTAGGACTAGAAAAGCGGACAGATACGCAGTATTTT; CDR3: CASSVGLEKRTDTQYF
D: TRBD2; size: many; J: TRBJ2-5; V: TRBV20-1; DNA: TGCAGTGCTGGGCGACTAGCGGGAGAGGAGACCCAGTACTTC; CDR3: CSAGRLAGEETQYF
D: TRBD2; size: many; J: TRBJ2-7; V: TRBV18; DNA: TGTGCCAGCTCACCGGGACTAGCTTTCTACGAGCAGTACTTC; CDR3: CASSPGLAFYEQYF
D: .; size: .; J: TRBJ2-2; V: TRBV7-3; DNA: TGTGCCAGCACCGTTCCCGAGGGGTCCGGGGAGCTGTTTTTT; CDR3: CASTVPEGSGELFF
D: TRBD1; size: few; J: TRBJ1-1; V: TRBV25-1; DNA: TGTGCCACGACAGGGGCTTTCTACACTGAAGCTTTCTTT; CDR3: CATTGAFYTEAFF
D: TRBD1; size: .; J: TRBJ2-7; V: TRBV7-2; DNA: TGTGCCAGCAGCTCCTCCGGGACAGGGGGCTTCTTTGAGCAGTACTTC; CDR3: CASSSSGTGGFFEQYF
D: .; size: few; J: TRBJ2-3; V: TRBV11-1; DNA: TGTGCCAGCAGCTTAGCGTCAAGGGTTACAGATACGCAGTATTTT; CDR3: CASSLASRVTDTQYF
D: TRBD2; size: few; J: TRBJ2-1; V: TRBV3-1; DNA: TGTGCCAGCAGCCCCCTGGGACTAGCGGGAGGAGAGCAGTTCTTC; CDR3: CASSPLGLAGGEQFF
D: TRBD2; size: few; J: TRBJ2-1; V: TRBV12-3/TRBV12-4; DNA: TGTGCCAGCAGTCCCAGGCTAGCGGGGGGGGTTAGCTCCTACAATGAGCAGTTCTTC; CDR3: CASSPRLAGGVSSYNEQFF
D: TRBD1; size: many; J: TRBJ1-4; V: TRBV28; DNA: TGTGCCAGCAGTATGACAGGGGGGAAACTGTTTTTT; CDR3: CASSMTGGKLFF
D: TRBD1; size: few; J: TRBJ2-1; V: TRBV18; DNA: TGTGCCAGCTCACCGGAGAGGGGGCTCAACAATGAGCAGTTCTTC; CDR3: CASSPERGLNNEQFF
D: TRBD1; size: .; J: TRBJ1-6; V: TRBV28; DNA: TGTGCCAGCAGTTCGAGACAGGGAGGATCACCCCTCCACTTT; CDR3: CASSSRQGGSPLHF
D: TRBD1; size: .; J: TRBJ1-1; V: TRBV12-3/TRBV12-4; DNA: TGTGCCAGCAGCAAACCCGGACAGGGTAATTCTGAAGCTTTCTTT; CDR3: CASSKPGQGNSEAFF
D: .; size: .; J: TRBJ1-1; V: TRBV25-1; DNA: TGTGCCAGCAGTGAACAGGGAATTGGCACTGAAGCTTTCTTT; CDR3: CASSEQGIGTEAFF
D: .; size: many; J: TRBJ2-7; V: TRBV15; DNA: TGTGCCACCAGCAGAGAGGAATCCCTGACCTACGAGCAGTACTTC; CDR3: CATSREESLTYEQYF
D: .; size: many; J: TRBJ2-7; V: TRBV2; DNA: TGTGCCAGCGGCAGGACTTCCTACGAGCAGTACTTC; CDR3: CASGRTSYEQYF